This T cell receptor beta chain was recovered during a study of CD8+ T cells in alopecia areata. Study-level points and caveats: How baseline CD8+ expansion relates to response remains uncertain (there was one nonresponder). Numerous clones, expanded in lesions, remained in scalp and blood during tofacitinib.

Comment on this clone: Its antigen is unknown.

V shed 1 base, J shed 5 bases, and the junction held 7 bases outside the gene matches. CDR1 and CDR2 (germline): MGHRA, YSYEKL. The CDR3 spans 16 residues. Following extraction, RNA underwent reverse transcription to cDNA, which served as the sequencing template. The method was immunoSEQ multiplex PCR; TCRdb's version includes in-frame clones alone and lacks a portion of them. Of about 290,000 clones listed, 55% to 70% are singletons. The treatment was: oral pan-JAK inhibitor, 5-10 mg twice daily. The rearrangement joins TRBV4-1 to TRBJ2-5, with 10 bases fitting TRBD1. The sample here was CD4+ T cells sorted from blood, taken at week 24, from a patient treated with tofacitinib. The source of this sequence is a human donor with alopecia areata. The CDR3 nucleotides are TGCGCCAGCAGCCAAGTAGGAGGGACAGGGGTGGAGACCCAGTACTTC. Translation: CASSQVGGTGVETQYF.